This T cell receptor beta chain was retrieved from a study of graft-versus-host responses after intestinal transplantation (dated by TCRdb to 2020 to 2023). In the study overall: The transplants that recipients received were multivisceral, liver-intestinal, or isolated intestinal. Anti-thymocyte globulin induction was given to all recipients, followed by maintenance tacrolimus and steroids for around three years. Bulk TCR-beta CDR3 sequencing was used to track graft-versus-host and host-versus-graft alloreactive T cell clones in the graft, circulation and bone marrow after intestinal transplantation. Alloreactive clones were identified by sequencing pre-transplant mixed lymphocyte reaction products and comparing them with unstimulated pre-transplant donor and recipient T cells. The cohort enrolled around 25 intestinal transplant recipients including one retransplant, and a few patients lacking pretransplant specimens were excluded. Donor T cell macrochimerism was defined as a peak of at least 4% donor T cells among recipient peripheral blood mononuclear cells. Instead of going to the commercial service, samples from a few later patients were sequenced in-house on an Illumina MiSeq and processed with MiXCR. General study outcomes and caveats: Early after transplant, declines in HvG clones were associated with peak levels of circulating GvH clones. High GvH to HvG T cell clonal ratios were observed in the allografts of patients with donor T cell macrochimerism. GvH clones were detected in recipient bone marrow, and some appeared earlier in ileal mucosa or blood, consistent with an intestinal mucosal origin. The conclusions were limited by the relatively low number and heterogeneity of the intestinal transplant patients.

The sample's time point label is to be understood as: cells obtained before transplantation from donor or recipient. In mixed lymphocyte reactions, approximately 200,000 CFSE-labeled pre-transplant responders were plated with approximately 200,000 irradiated violet-dye-labeled stimulators and cultured for 6 days. After the mixed lymphocyte reaction, proliferating CD3+CD4+CFSE-low and CD3+CD8+CFSE-low responder cells were FACS-sorted on a BD Influx sorter. Receptors were amplified or captured by the immunoSEQ multiplex PCR assay. For most patients, genomic DNA was isolated with the Qiagen DNeasy Blood and Tissue Kit and shipped frozen to Adaptive Biotechnologies for TCR sequencing. For most patients, genomic DNA was subjected to high-throughput TCR-beta CDR3 sequencing by Adaptive Biotechnologies. The paper's processing steps were these. Adaptive's ImmunoSEQ software was the source of the TCR sequencing data for 18 patients, while three other patients were processed with MiXCR and VDJtools. To correct CD4 versus CD8 sorting errors, any sequence found in both subsets at a frequency ratio below 5:1 was removed. CDR3 nucleotide sequences shared between donor and recipient were removed because their origin could not be assigned. At least 2-fold expansion over unstimulated cells and a minimum CFSE-low frequency of 0.002% (template counts) or 0.001% (read counts) were required for clones to be classified as alloreactive. Clones were considered mappable if detected in sequenced pre-transplant spleen, lymph node, or MLR CFSE-low populations of the donor or recipient. The cumulative frequency of alloreactive clones was calculated as a percentage of all sequences, weighted by copy number. Drawn from immuneACCESS, this table holds only the in-frame rearrangements with V and J called that TCRdb kept. Clones are partly lost; checked studies trace under half to an unresolved V gene and leave the rest unexplained. V and J calls and clone size come straight from that table; D and trimming were deduced from the DNA. The sample table lists about 14,000 clones, more than 25% of them with a count of one. Approximately 2% of the sample is taken by the ten largest.

Of note for this clone: No qualities accompany the bases; no much larger clone lies one base away.

The receptor was isolated from a human patient who received an intestinal transplant. Source: alloreactive CD8+ T cells from a mixed lymphocyte reaction culture, taken before intestinal transplant. The sample's cell subset or site label is to be understood as: CFSE-low proliferating T cells sorted from roughly 6-day pre-transplant mixed lymphocyte reaction (GvH or HvG direction).

At the DNA level, the sequence is TGTGCCAGCAGTGAAGTGGGCAGGGGGCAAAGTAACTATGGCTACACCTTC. It codes for CASSEVGRGQSNYGYTF. The chain employs TRBV6-1 and TRBJ1-2, with TRBD1 matching 8 junction bases. V is trimmed back by 1 base and J by 1 base, and the junction contains 8 bases that no gene match accounts for. The germline V gene encodes CDR1 MNHNS and CDR2 SASEGT. There are 17 amino acids in the CDR3, from cysteine to phenylalanine inclusive. CDR3 DNA is the only sequence kept; it has 51 bases, read in frame from the first base.